Below, one T cell receptor beta chain is given with its context. The V end was cut by 1 base, the J end by 3 bases, with 15 bases between. Looked up from germline, CDR1 is GTSNPN and CDR2 is SVGIG (reference sequence). This CDR3 comprises 15 residues. The data were taken from a study of control samples from healthy donors and cancer patients. The repertoire was sequenced with immunoSEQ multiplex PCR; TCRdb's copy has only in-frame clones and lacks some. The sample yields some 130,000 clones, approximately 90% seen once. The rearrangement joins TRBV30 to TRBJ1-1, with D possibly matching TRBD1 (6 bases). The sequenced sample consisted of blood. The source of this sequence is a woman between 45 and 60 years old in good health. CDR3 in DNA: TGTGCCTGGAGTGATTACAGGGCTGGGTACACTGAAGCTTTCTTT. Encoded protein: CAWSDYRAGYTEAFF.